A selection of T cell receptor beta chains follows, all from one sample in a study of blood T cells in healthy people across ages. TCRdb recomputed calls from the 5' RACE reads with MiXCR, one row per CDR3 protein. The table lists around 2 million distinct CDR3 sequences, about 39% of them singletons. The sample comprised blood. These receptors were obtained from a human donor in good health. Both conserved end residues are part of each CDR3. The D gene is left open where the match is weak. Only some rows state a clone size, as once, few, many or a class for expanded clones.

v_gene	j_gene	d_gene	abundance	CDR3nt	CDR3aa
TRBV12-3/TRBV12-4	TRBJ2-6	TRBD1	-	TGTGCCAGCAGTCCCTCTTACCGGGACAGGGGGACTGGGGCCAACGTCCTGACTTTC	CASSPSYRDRGTGANVLTF
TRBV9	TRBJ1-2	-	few	TGTGCCAGCAGCGTAGATCAGGGAAACTATGGCTACACCTTC	CASSVDQGNYGYTF
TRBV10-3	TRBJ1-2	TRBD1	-	TGTGCCATCAGTGAGGGCCGACAGGGTAACTATGGCTACACCTTC	CAISEGRQGNYGYTF
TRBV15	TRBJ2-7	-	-	TGTGCCACCAGCAGAGATCGCGGACCCAACTACGAGCAGTACTTC	CATSRDRGPNYEQYF
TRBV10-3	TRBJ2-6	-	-	TGTGCCATCAGTGATAACTCTGGGGCCAACGTCCTGACTTTC	CAISDNSGANVLTF
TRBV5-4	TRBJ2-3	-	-	TGTGCCAGCAGTCCCGAAGTGATGGCGGTAACAGATACGCAGTATTTT	CASSPEVMAVTDTQYF
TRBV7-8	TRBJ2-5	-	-	TGTGCCAGCAGCTTAGGTCGGAGGGCTGAGACCCAGTACTTC	CASSLGRRAETQYF
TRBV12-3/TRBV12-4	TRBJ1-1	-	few	TGTGCCAGCAGTTTCAGCCCAGTAGTCACTGAAGCTTTCTTT	CASSFSPVVTEAFF
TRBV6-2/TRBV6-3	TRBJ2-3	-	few	TGTGCCAGCAGTTATGGGGACGGGGATACGCAGTATTTT	CASSYGDGDTQYF
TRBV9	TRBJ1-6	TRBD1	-	TGTGCCAGCAGCCCCGGGACAGGGAGATCCTATAATTCACCCCTCCACTTT	CASSPGTGRSYNSPLHF
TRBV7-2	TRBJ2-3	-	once	TGTGCCAGCAGCCTGATGGAGGGCCCGACCTACACAGATACGCAGTATTTT	CASSLMEGPTYTDTQYF
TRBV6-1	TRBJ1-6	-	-	TGTGCCAGCAGTGAACAGGGGATTGGAAATTCACCCCTCCACTTT	CASSEQGIGNSPLHF
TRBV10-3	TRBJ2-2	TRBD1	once	TGTGCCATCAGCGAGGTACAGGGGGCTCCTCGAACAAACACCGGGGAGCTGTTTTTT	CAISEVQGAPRTNTGELFF
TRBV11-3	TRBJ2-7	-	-	TGTGCCAGCAGCGGGGCGGATTACGAGCAGTACTTC	CASSGADYEQYF
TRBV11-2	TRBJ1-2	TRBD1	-	TGTGCCAGCAGCCCCACCGGGACAGGGGGAGGCTACACCTTC	CASSPTGTGGGYTF
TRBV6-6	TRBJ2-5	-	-	TGTGCCAGCAGTTTATCCCGGGACACGGGGACCCAGTACTTC	CASSLSRDTGTQYF
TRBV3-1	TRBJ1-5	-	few	TGTGTCAGCAGCCAAGGAGGTGGTAGGGGTGGCAATCAGCCCCAGCATTTT	CVSSQGGGRGGNQPQHF
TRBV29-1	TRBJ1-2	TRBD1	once	TGCAGCGTTGGACCCTCAGGGGGCGGTGGCTACACCTTC	CSVGPSGGGGYTF
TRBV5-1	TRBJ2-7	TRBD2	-	TGCGCCAGCAGCTTGACCGCGTTGACTAGCGGGAGCTACGAGCAGTACTTC	CASSLTALTSGSYEQYF
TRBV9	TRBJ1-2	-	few	TGTGCCAGCAGCCCGCAGACCCCGTTGGACTATGGCTACACCTTC	CASSPQTPLDYGYTF
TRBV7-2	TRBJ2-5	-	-	TGTGCCAGCAGCACGCGACAGAGCCAAGAGACCCAGTACTTC	CASSTRQSQETQYF
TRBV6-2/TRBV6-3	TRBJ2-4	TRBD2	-	TGTGCCAGCAGTTACGGTACGGGGGGGCATGAAAACATTCAGTACTTC	CASSYGTGGHENIQYF
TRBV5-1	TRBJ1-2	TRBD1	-	TGCGCCAGCAGCCCCGCGACGACAGGGTCTAACTATGGCTACACCTTC	CASSPATTGSNYGYTF
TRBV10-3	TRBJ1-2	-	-	TGTGCCATCAGTGAAGGACCGGTCGGCTACACCTTC	CAISEGPVGYTF
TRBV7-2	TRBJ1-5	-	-	TGTGCCAGCAGCCAACGATTCGATGGTCAGCCCCAGCATTTT	CASSQRFDGQPQHF
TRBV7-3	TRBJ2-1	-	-	TGTGCCAGCAGCCCAACGACTTCTACGGAGACCCAGTTCTTC	CASSPTTSTETQFF
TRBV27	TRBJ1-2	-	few	TGTGCCAGCAGAGACCGCTATGGCTACACCTTC	CASRDRYGYTF
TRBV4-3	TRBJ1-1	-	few	TGCGCCAGCAGCCAAGATCAGGGCTACATGAACACTGAAGCTTTCTTT	CASSQDQGYMNTEAFF
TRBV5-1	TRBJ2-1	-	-	TGCGCCAGCAGCGCCCCCGGTTACAATGAGCAGTTCTTC	CASSAPGYNEQFF
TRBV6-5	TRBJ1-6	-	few	TGTGCCAGCAGTTACTCAGGGTTCGGTTCACCCCTCCACTTT	CASSYSGFGSPLHF
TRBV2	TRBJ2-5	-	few	TGTGCCAGCAGTCCCAGACGGACCCAGGGGGAGACCCAGTACTTC	CASSPRRTQGETQYF
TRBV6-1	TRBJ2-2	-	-	TGTGCCAGCAGTACCTACGACTATTCCCGAAGGGCCGGGGAGCTGTTTTTT	CASSTYDYSRRAGELFF
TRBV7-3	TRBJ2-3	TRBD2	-	TGTGCCAGCAGCCGCGGGGGGGCGGAGGGAATGGGGCAGTATTTT	CASSRGGAEGMGQYF
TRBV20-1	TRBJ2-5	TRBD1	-	TGCAGTGCTAGAGATATCCAGGGGGCTTTAGGGTTGGAGACCCAGTACTTC	CSARDIQGALGLETQYF
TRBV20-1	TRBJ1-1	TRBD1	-	TGCAGTGCTAGAGAACCGAATGGACAGGGGGGGAACACTGAAGCTTTCTTT	CSAREPNGQGGNTEAFF
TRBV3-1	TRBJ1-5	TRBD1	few	TGTGCCAGCAGCCAAGGGACAGGTCTCCAGCATTTT	CASSQGTGLQHF
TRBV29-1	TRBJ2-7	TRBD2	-	TGCAGCGTAGTGGGACTAGCGGGGAGTACCTACGAGCAGTACTTC	CSVVGLAGSTYEQYF
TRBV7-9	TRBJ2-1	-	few	TGTGCCAGCAGCACGGACACGGGTATTTACAATGAGCAGTTCTTC	CASSTDTGIYNEQFF
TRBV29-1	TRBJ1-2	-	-	TGCAGCGTTGCCCTTCCGGGACTCAGCTCTGACGGCCACACCTTC	CSVALPGLSSDGHTF
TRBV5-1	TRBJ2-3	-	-	TGCGCCAGCAGCTTGGCCACCCAATTGGGCACAGATACGCAGTATTTT	CASSLATQLGTDTQYF
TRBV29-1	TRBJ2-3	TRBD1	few	TGCAGCGTCCTGGGACAGTACACAGATACGCAGTATTTT	CSVLGQYTDTQYF
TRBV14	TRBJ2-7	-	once	TGTGCCAGCAGCCCCTACAGGTTCCCTTCCTACGAGCAGTACTTC	CASSPYRFPSYEQYF
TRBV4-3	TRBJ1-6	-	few	TGCGCCAGCAGCCGCCGCCCTAGCTCCTATAATTCACCCCTCCACTTT	CASSRRPSSYNSPLHF
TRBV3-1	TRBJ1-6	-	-	TGTGCCAGCAGCCAGGTAACCGGGGGATCACCCCTCCACTTT	CASSQVTGGSPLHF
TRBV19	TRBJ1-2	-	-	TGTGCCAGTAACACGCAAGACAGCGCGTTGCTCGACTACACCTTC	CASNTQDSALLDYTF
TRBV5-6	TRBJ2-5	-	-	TGTGCCAGCAGCTCGTCGGGGTCCTGGGCGGAGACCCGGTACTTC	CASSSSGSWAETRYF
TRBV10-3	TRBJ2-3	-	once	TGTGCCATCAGTGGTAGGGACTCGGAAGGGGCAGATACGCAGTATTTT	CAISGRDSEGADTQYF
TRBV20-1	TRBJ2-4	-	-	TGCAGTTTGCCGGGACGGAGAGAAGAGCAGTACTTC	CSLPGRREEQYF
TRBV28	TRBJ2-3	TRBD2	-	TGTGCCAGCAGTTTACAGGGACTAGCGGGGCCTGGCCTCACAGATACGCAGTATTTT	CASSLQGLAGPGLTDTQYF